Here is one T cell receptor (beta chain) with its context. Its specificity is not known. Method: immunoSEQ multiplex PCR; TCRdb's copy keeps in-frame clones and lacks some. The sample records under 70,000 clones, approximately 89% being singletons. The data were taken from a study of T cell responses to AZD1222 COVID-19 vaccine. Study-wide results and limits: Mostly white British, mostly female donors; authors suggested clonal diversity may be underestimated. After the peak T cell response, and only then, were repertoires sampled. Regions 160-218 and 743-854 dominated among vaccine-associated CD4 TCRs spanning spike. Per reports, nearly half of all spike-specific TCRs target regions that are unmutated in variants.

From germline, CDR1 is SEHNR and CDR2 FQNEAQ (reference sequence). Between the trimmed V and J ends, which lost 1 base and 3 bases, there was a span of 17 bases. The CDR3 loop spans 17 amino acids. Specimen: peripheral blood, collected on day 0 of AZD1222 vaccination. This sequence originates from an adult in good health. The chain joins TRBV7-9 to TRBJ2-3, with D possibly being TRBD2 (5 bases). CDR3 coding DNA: TGTGCCAGCAGCTTAGGGAATATAGGACTTCTAACAGATACGCAGTATTTT. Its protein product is CASSLGNIGLLTDTQYF.